Detailed here is one TCR beta chain. Its antigen is not identified. The data belong to a study of cytomegalovirus exposure and HLA in healthy donors. General study findings and limits: TRBV6-2, TRBV6-3 and some other V segments were unresolvable in 87-base-pair reads.

The J segment lost 7 bases and the V segment lost 4 bases, leaving 10 bases of the junction unmatched. Germline V gene lookup returns CDR1 MDHEN and CDR2 SYDVKM. The CDR3 is 15 amino acids. With 60 Vbeta and 13 Jbeta primers, the PCR was carried out. Assay used: immunoSEQ multiplex PCR; TCRdb lists only in-frame clones, some missing. The table includes 150,000 to 200,000 clones, about 62% detected once. The TCR sequence derives from a man aged 40-55 years in good health and CMV-seronegative. This chain joins TRBV28 and TRBJ1-5, with TRBD1 matching over 7 bases. The specimen sequenced was PBMCs. For the CDR3, the DNA is TGTGCCAGCAGTTCGCGGAGACAGGGAACCCAGCCCCAGCATTTT. Translation gives CASSSRRQGTQPQHF. Complete variable domain (other parts from reference TRBV28 and TRBJ1-5): DVKVTQSSRYLVKRTGEKVFLECVQDMDHENMFWYRQDPGLGLRLIYFSYDVKMKEKGDIPEGYSVSREKKERFSLILESASTNQTSMYLCASSSRRQGTQPQHFGDGTRLSIL.